These T cell receptor beta chains were read from a single sample in a study of T cell responses to AZD1222 COVID-19 vaccine. Generated by immunoSEQ multiplex PCR, the TCRdb table keeps only in-frame clones and is missing some. Among some 110,000 clones listed, around 89% were seen once. The starting material was peripheral blood, obtained on day 0 of AZD1222 vaccination. These receptors came from an adult in good health. CDR3s leave out the opening cysteine and the closing phenylalanine or tryptophan.

TRBJ2-7 TRBV18 ASSRQRGYEQY
TRBJ1-2 TRBV6-5 ASSLRTGRYGYT
TRBJ1-6 TRBV5-8 ASSQGQGANSPLH
TRBJ1-5 TRBV19 ASISDRGNQPQH
TRBJ1-6 TRBV6-5 ASSYTRQGGNSPLH
TRBJ2-1 TRBV11-2 ANSQIAGAYNEQF
TRBJ2-4 TRBV27 ASSLSGGAKNIQY
TRBJ1-2 TRBV4-2 ASSQVGGAAIGYT
TRBJ2-3 TRBV3-1/TRBV3-2 ASSQAGGDTQY
TRBJ1-4 TRBV5-1 ASSQGQNRLDEKLF
TRBJ2-3 TRBV7-9 ASSPGTGGGTDTQY
TRBJ2-7 TRBV27 ASSFDPGAPYEQY
TRBJ2-3 TRBV6-5 ATRTNPSTDTQY
TRBJ1-2 TRBV5-1 ASSLSGVDYGYT
TRBJ2-7 TRBV29-1 SGGLGDYEQY
TRBJ2-2 TRBV11-3 ASSLYGGELF
TRBJ1-2 TRBV6-5 ASRSGTGNYGYT
TRBJ2-1 TRBV28 ASKSSYNEQF
TRBJ2-7 TRBV29-1 SVREGGQGEQY
TRBJ1-2 TRBV2 ASSWDRGTGGYT
TRBJ1-2 TRBV10-3 AISETLNYGYT
TRBJ1-5 TRBV7-2 ASSLVIGQGFSLTQPQH
TRBJ1-5 TRBV27 ASSPRTGGWPQH
TRBJ2-5 TRBV2 ASQGAETQY
TRBJ2-3 TRBV6-2/TRBV6-3 ASSPGVAASDTQY
TRBJ2-7 TRBV7-3 ASSLTNLAGYEQY
TRBJ2-1 TRBV28 ASSLPGGLGVNEQF
TRBJ2-5 TRBV5-3 ARSGIVETQY
TRBJ2-7 TRBV6-5 ASRPPGHEQY
TRBJ2-1 TRBV12-3/TRBV12-4 ASSRTQNEQF
TRBJ1-3 TRBV18 ASSPGSSSSGNTIY
TRBJ1-1 TRBV7-9 ASSFRGRDTEAF
TRBJ2-7 TRBV28 ASNFRDRDREQY
TRBJ1-2 TRBV6-5 ASSYSQGAYYGYT
TRBJ2-7 TRBV28 ASSLSQAYEQY
TRBJ2-4 TRBV12-3/TRBV12-4 ASNVQRASIQY
TRBJ2-5 TRBV5-1 ASRLTSGQETQY
TRBJ1-4 TRBV4-1 ASSHRDSPTNEKLF
TRBJ1-1 TRBV9 ASSSTGNQGEAF
TRBJ1-3 TRBV28 ASSLLTGSSGNTIY
TRBJ2-2 TRBV24-1 AATGGGTGELF
TRBJ2-2 TRBV6-1 ASSEFSGELF
TRBJ2-1 TRBV4-1 ASSLGQGSERGF
TRBJ1-1 TRBV28 ASSLRRGTEAF
TRBJ2-3 TRBV7-2 ASSLVKLAGATDTQY
TRBJ1-2 TRBV7-3 ASSLTTGADYGYT
TRBJ2-2 TRBV19 ASSGRDREDTGELF
TRBJ1-2 TRBV19 ASSISTGGFYGYT